Listed here is a single T cell receptor beta chain. Each mixed lymphocyte reaction held 200,000 CFSE-labeled responders and 200,000 irradiated violet-dye-labeled stimulators. Proliferating CFSE-low CD3+CD4+ and CD3+CD8+ responders were sorted post-reaction. The record originates from a study of graft-versus-host responses after intestinal transplantation. Germline V gene sequence: CDR1 LGHNA, CDR2 YNFKEQ. The CDR3 sequence is 13 residues long. J gave up 4 bases and V 5 bases, and 3 bases lay outside the gene matches. General study results and limits: The recipient marrow held GvH clones, and some of them showed up first in ileum or blood. When patients had graft-donor T cell macrochimerism, their allografts held high graft-versus-host to host-versus-graft clonal ratios. Declining HvG levels early post-transplant were linked to peak circulating GvH clone levels.

Libraries were prepared by immunoSEQ multiplex PCR; TCRdb keeps only in-frame clonotypes and omits some of them. The sample shows 15,000 to 20,000 clones, around 42% of them seen only once. The sample was alloreactive CD8+ T cells from a mixed lymphocyte reaction culture, taken before intestinal transplant. Described subset: CFSE-low proliferating T cells sorted from approximately 6-day pre-transplant mixed lymphocyte reaction (GvH or HvG direction). This sequence joins TRBV4-2 and TRBJ1-1; 8 bases are a match to TRBD1. The source is a human patient who received an intestinal transplant. The CDR3 sequence is CASSGGQGTEAFF. Here the CDR3 DNA reads TGTGCCAGCAGCGGAGGACAGGGCACTGAAGCTTTCTTT.